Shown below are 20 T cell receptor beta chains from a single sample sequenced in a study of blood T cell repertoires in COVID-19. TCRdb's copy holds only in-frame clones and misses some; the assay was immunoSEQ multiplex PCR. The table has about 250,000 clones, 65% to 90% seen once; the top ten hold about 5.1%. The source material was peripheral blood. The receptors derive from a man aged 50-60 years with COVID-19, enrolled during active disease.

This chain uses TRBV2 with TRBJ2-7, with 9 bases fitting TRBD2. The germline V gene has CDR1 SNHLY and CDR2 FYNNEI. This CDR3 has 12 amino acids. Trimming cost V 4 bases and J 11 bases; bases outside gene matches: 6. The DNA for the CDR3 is TGTGCCAGCAGTGCTAGCGGGGATTGGGAGTACTTC. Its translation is CASSASGDWEYF.

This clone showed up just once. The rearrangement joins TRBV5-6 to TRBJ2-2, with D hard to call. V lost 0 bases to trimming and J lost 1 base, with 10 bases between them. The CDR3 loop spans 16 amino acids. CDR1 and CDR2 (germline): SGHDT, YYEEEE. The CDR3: CASSLVRHLNTGELFF. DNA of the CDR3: TGTGCCAGCAGCTTGGTGCGGCACCTGAACACCGGGGAGCTGTTTTTT.

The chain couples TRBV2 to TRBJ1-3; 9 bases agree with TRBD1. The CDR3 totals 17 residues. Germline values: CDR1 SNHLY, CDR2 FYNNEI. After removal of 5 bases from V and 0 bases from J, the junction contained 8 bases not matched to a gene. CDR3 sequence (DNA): TGTGCCAGCAGTCCGGGACAGGGTCTTAACTCTGGAAACACCATATATTTT. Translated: CASSPGQGLNSGNTIYF.

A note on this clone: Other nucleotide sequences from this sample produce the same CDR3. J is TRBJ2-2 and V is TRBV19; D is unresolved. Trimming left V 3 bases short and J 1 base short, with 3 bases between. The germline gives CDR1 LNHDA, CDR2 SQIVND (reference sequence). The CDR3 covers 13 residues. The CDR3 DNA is TGTGCCAGTAGTATCCAGAACACCGGGGAGCTGTTTTTT. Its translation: CASSIQNTGELFF.

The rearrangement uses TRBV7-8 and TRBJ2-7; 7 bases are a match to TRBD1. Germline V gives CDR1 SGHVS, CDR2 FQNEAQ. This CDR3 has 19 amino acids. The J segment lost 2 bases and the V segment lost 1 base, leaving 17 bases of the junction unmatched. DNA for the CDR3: TGTGCCAGCAGCTTAGGATCTTGGGGGCGGACAGGTGATCCCTACGAGCAGTACTTC. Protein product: CASSLGSWGRTGDPYEQYF.

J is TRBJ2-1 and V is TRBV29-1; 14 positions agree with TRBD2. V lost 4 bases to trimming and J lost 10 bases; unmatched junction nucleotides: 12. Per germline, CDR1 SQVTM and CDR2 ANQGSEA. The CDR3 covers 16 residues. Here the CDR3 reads CSVAQGLAGAGAEQFF. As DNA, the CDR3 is TGCAGCGTTGCCCAGGGACTAGCGGGGGCGGGCGCGGAGCAGTTCTTC.

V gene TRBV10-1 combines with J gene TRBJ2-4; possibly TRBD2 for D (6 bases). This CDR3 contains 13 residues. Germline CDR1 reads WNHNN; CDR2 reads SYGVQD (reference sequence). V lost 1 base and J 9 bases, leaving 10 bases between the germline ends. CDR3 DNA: TGCGCCAGCAGTGAGTATCGGAGGGGCATTCAGTACTTC. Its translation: CASSEYRRGIQYF.

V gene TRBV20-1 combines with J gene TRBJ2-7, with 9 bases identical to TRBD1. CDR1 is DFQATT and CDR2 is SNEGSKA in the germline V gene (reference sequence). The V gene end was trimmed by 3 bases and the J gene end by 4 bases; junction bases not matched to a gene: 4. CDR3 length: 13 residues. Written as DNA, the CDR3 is TGCAGTGCTAGTCGGACAGGGGATTACGAGCAGTACTTC. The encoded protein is CSASRTGDYEQYF.

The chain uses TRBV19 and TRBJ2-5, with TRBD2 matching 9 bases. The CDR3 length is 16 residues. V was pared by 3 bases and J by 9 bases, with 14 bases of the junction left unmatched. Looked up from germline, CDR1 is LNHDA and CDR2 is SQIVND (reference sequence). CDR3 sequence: CASSMIGSGGSLAQYF. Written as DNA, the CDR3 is TGTGCCAGTAGTATGATCGGTAGCGGGGGATCCCTGGCCCAGTACTTC.

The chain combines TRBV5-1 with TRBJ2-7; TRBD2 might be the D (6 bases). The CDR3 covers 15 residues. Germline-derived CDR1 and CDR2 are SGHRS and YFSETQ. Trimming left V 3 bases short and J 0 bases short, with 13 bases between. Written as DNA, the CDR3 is TGCGCCAGCAGCTGGGGGGTACGTCCCTCCTACGAGCAGTACTTC. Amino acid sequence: CASSWGVRPSYEQYF.

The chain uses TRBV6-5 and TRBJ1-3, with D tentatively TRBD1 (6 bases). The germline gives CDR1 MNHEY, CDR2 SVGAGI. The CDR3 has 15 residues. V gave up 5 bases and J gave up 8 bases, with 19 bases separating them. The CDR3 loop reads CASSHFTGSVDTIYF. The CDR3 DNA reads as TGTGCCAGCAGTCACTTTACAGGGAGTGTGGACACCATATATTTT.

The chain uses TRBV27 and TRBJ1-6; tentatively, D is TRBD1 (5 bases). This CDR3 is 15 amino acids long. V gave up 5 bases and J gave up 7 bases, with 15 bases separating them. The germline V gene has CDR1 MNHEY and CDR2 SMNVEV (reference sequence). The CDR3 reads CASSTAEEGNSPLHF. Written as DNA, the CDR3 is TGTGCCAGCAGTACGGCTGAGGAGGGGAATTCACCCCTCCACTTT.

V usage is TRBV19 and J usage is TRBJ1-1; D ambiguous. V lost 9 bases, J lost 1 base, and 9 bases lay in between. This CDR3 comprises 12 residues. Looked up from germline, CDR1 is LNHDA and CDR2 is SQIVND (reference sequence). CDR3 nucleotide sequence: TGTGCCAGCTCTAGGCAGAACACTGAAGCTTTCTTT. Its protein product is CASSRQNTEAFF.

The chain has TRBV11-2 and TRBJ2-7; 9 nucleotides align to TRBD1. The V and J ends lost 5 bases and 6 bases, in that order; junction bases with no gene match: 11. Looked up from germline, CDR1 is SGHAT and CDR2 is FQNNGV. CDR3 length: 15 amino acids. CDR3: CASSPRDRVPSEQYF. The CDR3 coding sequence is TGTGCCAGCAGCCCCCGGGACAGGGTCCCGAGCGAGCAGTACTTC.

CDR3 nucleotide sequence: TGTGCCAGCAGTTCAAGGGACCCGCCAGGGGATGATACGCAGTATTTT. Residues: CASSSRDPPGDDTQYF. V usage is TRBV28 and J usage is TRBJ2-3; a possible D gene is TRBD1 (6 bases). V was pared by 4 bases and J by 6 bases, with 20 bases between. Germline CDR1 MDHEN, CDR2 SYDVKM. The CDR3 is 16 residues long.

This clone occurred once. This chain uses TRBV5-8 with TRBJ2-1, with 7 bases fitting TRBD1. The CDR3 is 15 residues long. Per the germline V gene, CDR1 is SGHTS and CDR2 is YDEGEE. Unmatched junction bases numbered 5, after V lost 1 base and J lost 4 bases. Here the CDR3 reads CASSLWGQTYNEQFF. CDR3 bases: TGTGCCAGCAGCTTGTGGGGACAGACATACAATGAGCAGTTCTTC.

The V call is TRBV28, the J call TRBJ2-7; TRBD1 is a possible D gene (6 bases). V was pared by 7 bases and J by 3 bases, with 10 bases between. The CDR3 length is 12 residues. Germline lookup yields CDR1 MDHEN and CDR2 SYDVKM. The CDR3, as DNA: TGTGCCAGCAACCCGACAGGCTACGAGCAGTACTTC. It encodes CASNPTGYEQYF.

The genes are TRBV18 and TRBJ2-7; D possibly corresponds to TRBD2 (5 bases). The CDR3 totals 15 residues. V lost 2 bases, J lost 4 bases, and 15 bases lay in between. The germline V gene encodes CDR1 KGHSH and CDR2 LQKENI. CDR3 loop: CASSPIRGLGYEQYF. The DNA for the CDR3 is TGTGCCAGCTCACCAATCCGGGGTTTGGGATACGAGCAGTACTTC.

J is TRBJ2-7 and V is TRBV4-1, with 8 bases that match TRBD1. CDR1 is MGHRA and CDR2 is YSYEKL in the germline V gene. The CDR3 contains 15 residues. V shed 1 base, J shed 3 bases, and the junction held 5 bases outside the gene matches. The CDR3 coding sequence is TGCGCCAGCAGCCAAGCCGGCACAGGGGGCTACGAGCAGTACTTC. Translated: CASSQAGTGGYEQYF.

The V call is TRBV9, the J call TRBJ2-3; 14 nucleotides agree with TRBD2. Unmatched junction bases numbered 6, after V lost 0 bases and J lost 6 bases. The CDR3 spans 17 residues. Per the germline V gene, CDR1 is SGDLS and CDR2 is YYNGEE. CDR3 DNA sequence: TGTGCCAGCAGCGTAGAACCGGGACTAGCGGGGGATGATACGCAGTATTTT. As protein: CASSVEPGLAGDDTQYF.